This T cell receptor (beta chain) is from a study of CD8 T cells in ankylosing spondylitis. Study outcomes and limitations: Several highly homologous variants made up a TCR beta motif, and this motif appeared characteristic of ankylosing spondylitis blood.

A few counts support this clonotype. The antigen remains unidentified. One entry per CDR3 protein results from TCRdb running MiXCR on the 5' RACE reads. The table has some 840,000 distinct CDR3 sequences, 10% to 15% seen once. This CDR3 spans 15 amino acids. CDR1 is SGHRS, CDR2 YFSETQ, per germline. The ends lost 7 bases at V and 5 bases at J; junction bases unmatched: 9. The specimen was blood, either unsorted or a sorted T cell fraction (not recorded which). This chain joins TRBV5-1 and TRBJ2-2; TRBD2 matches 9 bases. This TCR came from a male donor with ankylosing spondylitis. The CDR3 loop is CASRRTSEATGELFF. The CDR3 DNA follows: TGCGCCAGCCGCCGGACTAGCGAGGCAACCGGGGAGCTGTTTTTT.